A selection of T cell receptor beta chains follows, all from one sample in a study of T cells in Graves' hyperthyroidism and ophthalmopathy. TCRdb reprocessed the multiplex PCR reads with MiXCR, giving one entry per CDR3 protein. The top ten hold about 3.5% of the sample, which has a few hundred thousand distinct CDR3 sequences, about 18% seen once. The sequenced material came from blood. Receptors were obtained from a young woman with Graves' hyperthyroidism. Both conserved end residues are part of each CDR3.

v_call,j_call,cdr3_aa
TRBV5-1,TRBJ1-2,CASSPGRGDYGYTF
TRBV4-2,TRBJ2-7,CASSPRSWARDYEQYF
TRBV6-2/TRBV6-3,TRBJ1-6,CASRPDGDLYNSPLHF
TRBV6-1,TRBJ2-5,CASIEGIVGGGETQYF
TRBV30,TRBJ2-5,CAWSVSRRVGIQETQYF
TRBV3-1,TRBJ2-7,CASSAMGTYEQYF
TRBV27,TRBJ1-2,CASSLKGFDYGYTF
TRBV28,TRBJ2-5,CASSLLFVGAYRDEMGTEETQYF
TRBV5-8,TRBJ1-1,CASSLAVQAFF
TRBV12-3/TRBV12-4,TRBJ1-1,CASRGGSSGAFF
TRBV12-3/TRBV12-4,TRBJ2-5,CASSEDLQETQYF
TRBV6-1,TRBJ2-3,CASSELVTDTHYF
TRBV7-2,TRBJ2-5,CASSLGWGAAQETQYF
TRBV2,TRBJ2-7,CASRRTWAYEQYF
TRBV5-5,TRBJ2-5,CASSLFGGNQETQYF
TRBV6-1,TRBJ1-3,CASIDRGLGGNTIYF
TRBV5-8,TRBJ1-5,CASSLVGQRGQPQHF
TRBV29-1,TRBJ2-7,CSVARTGTNEQYF
TRBV20-1,TRBJ1-1,CSAGISQSINTEAFF
TRBV28,TRBJ1-5,CASSAEAGNQPQHF
TRBV6-2/TRBV6-3,TRBJ2-6,CASSSQGPGANVLTF
TRBV20-1,TRBJ1-1,CSARVVGPTVDNTEAFF
TRBV20-1,TRBJ1-3,CSAPAGSSGNTIYF
TRBV12-3/TRBV12-4,TRBJ1-5,CASSSYRGPNQPQHF
TRBV29-1,TRBJ1-2,CSVEDATGEYGYTF
TRBV30,TRBJ2-5,CAWGHGTGGKETQYF
TRBV20-1,TRBJ1-5,CSARGQGAHQPQHF
TRBV4-2,TRBJ1-3,CASSQDSSRASGNTIYF
TRBV6-5,TRBJ1-5,CASSYSSNPATQHF
TRBV19,TRBJ2-7,CASSVVGQGANEQYF
TRBV12-3/TRBV12-4,TRBJ1-1,CASSLFRRSTEAFF
TRBV11-3,TRBJ2-7,CASSLGLFSYEQYF
TRBV20-1,TRBJ1-1,CSATDGANTEAFF
TRBV4-1,TRBJ2-7,CASSQGQRDYEQYF
TRBV6-4,TRBJ1-3,CASSDGSSGNTIYF
TRBV18,TRBJ1-3,CASSPSRSGNTIYF
TRBV18,TRBJ1-1,CASSRDREEAFF
TRBV20-1,TRBJ1-2,CSAGTGGYDYGYTF
TRBV12-3/TRBV12-4,TRBJ2-7,CASSSLAHEQYF
TRBV6-5,TRBJ2-7,CASSYSRQSAYEQYF